The next 8 T cell receptor beta chains were all read from a single sample in a study of long-term antiretroviral therapy in people with HIV. They ran version v3.0 of the immunoSEQ assay at survey level. Sequenced by immunoSEQ multiplex PCR; TCRdb stores in-frame clones only, minus some. Altogether around 20,000 clones are present, around 81% being singletons, with the ten largest covering 12% to 15%. The sequences come from unsorted PBMCs, collected 2.9 years after starting antiretroviral therapy. The source of these receptors is a woman aged 25 to 39 with HIV.

This rearrangement joins TRBV27 to TRBJ2-2; D unclear. Per the germline V gene, CDR1 is MNHEY and CDR2 is SMNVEV (reference sequence). CDR3 length: 14 residues. V was trimmed by 0 bases and J by 2 bases, leaving 4 bases between them. CDR3: CASSLSSNTGELFF. CDR3 nucleotides: TGTGCCAGCAGTTTATCCTCCAACACCGGGGAGCTGTTTTTT.

The chain employs TRBV5-6 and TRBJ1-1; D is unresolved. The V end lost 0 bases, the J end lost 1 base, and 4 bases lay between the germline ends. Per germline, CDR1 SGHDT and CDR2 YYEEEE. The CDR3 is made up of 13 amino acids. The CDR3 bases are TGTGCCAGCAGCTTGGCCGAGAACACTGAAGCTTTCTTT. Its translation is CASSLAENTEAFF. Supplemented by reference TRBV5-6 and TRBJ1-1, the full variable domain reads DAGVTQSPTHLIKTRGQQVTLRCSPKSGHDTVSWYQQALGQGPQFIFQYYEEEERQRGNFPDRFSGHQFPNYSSELNVNALLLGDSALYLCASSLAENTEAFFGQGTRLTVV.

The V gene is TRBV14, the J gene TRBJ2-2; a possible D gene is TRBD1 (6 bases). Germline CDR1 SGHDN, CDR2 FVKESK. This CDR3 has 15 residues. Trimming left V 2 bases short and J 3 bases short, with 10 bases between. This CDR3 reads CASSQQGPYTGELFF. The CDR3 region has the DNA TGTGCCAGCAGCCAACAGGGGCCCTACACCGGGGAGCTGTTTTTT.

The chain couples TRBV27 to TRBJ2-7, with 13 nucleotides matching TRBD2. With V trimmed by 6 bases and J by 4 bases, 3 bases remained unmatched. Germline CDR1 is MNHEY and CDR2 is SMNVEV (reference sequence). CDR3 length: 14 residues. CDR3 in amino acids: CASSWTSGGYEQYF. CDR3 DNA sequence: TGTGCCAGCAGCTGGACTAGCGGGGGTTACGAGCAGTACTTC.

The genes are TRBV6-5 and TRBJ1-2; 9 bases map to TRBD1. The germline V gene has CDR1 MNHEY and CDR2 SVGAGI. V gave up 0 bases and J gave up 9 bases; unmatched junction bases: 5. The CDR3 length is 14 residues. The CDR3 is CASSYSGDRASYTF. The CDR3 region has the DNA TGTGCCAGCAGTTACTCGGGGGACAGGGCTAGCTACACCTTC.

The chain joins TRBV7-8 to TRBJ2-1; 7 positions agree with TRBD1. Per the germline V gene, CDR1 is SGHVS and CDR2 is FQNEAQ. V gave up 3 bases and J gave up 12 bases; unmatched junction bases: 17. The CDR3 runs 16 residues. The CDR3 region is CASSFDGQGVERGQFF. CDR3 coding DNA: TGTGCCAGCAGCTTCGATGGTCAGGGGGTTGAACGGGGGCAGTTCTTC.

The chain recombines TRBV10-3 with TRBJ1-6; D ambiguous. Germline V gene lookup returns CDR1 ENHRY and CDR2 SYGVKD. The CDR3 is made up of 15 amino acids. Trimming took off 4 bases at V and 5 bases at J, with 12 bases between the two ends. The CDR3 nucleotides are TGTGCCATCAGTGGAGAAAGGACTAATAATTCACCCCTCCACTTT. The encoded protein is CAISGERTNNSPLHF.

The chain uses TRBV6-1 and TRBJ2-5; D is perhaps TRBD1 or TRBD2 (6 bases each). The CDR3 covers 14 residues. The germline V gene has CDR1 MNHNS and CDR2 SASEGT. Trimming removed 7 bases at V and 4 bases at J, with 16 bases between. The CDR3 protein is CASILRRGSETQYF. The CDR3 bases are TGTGCCAGCATTCTCCGGAGGGGGTCAGAGACCCAGTACTTC.